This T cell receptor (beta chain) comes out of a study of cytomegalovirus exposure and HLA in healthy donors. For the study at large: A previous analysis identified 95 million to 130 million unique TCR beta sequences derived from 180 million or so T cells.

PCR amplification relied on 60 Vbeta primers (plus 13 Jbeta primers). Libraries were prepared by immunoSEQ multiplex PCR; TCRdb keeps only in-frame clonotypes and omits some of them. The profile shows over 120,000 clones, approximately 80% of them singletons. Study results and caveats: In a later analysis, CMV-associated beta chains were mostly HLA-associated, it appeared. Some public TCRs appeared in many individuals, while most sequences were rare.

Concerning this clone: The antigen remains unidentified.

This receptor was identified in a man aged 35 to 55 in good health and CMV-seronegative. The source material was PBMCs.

CDR3 nucleotides: TGTGCCAGCAGTTTATCGTTAAGACAGGTGGCCTACGAGCAGTACTTC. Protein product: CASSLSLRQVAYEQYF. This chain connects TRBV27 to TRBJ2-7; D is perhaps TRBD1 (6 bases). The CDR3 is made up of 16 amino acids. Germline V gives CDR1 MNHEY, CDR2 SMNVEV (reference sequence). Trimming took off 0 bases at V and 2 bases at J, with 14 bases between the two ends.